The source of this T cell receptor beta chain is a study of technical replicates of blood from a handful of donors. Assay: immunoSEQ multiplex PCR; the TCRdb copy retains only in-frame clones and omits some. The sample lists around 61,000 clones, roughly 97% seen once, with about 0.2% in the top ten. Germline loops: CDR1 GTSNPN, CDR2 SVGIG (reference sequence). Trimming pared 0 bases from V and 5 bases from J, leaving 8 bases between. This CDR3 comprises 12 residues. The material sequenced was T cells isolated from PBMCs. The TCR originated in a human donor in good health. V and J are TRBV30 and TRBJ2-7; D is uncertain. CDR3 amino acids: CAWSVQVHEQYF. Here the CDR3 DNA reads TGTGCCTGGAGTGTACAAGTCCACGAGCAGTACTTC.